These 28 T cell receptor beta chains were sequenced from one sample in a study of blood T cell repertoires in COVID-19. TCRdb keeps only in-frame clones here, not all; method: immunoSEQ multiplex PCR. The sample lists 55,000 to 90,000 clones, 88% seen once, with more than 1.1% in the top ten. The sample comprised peripheral blood. The receptors here all came from a human donor in a cohort sampled during active COVID-19.

The gene calls are TRBV5-5 and TRBJ2-3; D is uncertain. Germline CDR1 and CDR2: SGHKS and YYEKEE (reference sequence). The CDR3 has 12 amino acids. Trimming left V 2 bases short and J 6 bases short, with 7 bases between. The CDR3 DNA follows: TGTGCCAGCAGCTTAGACACGGATACGCAGTATTTT. Translated, it gives CASSLDTDTQYF.

This sequence joins TRBV6-2 or TRBV6-3 and TRBJ2-7, with 8 bases identical to TRBD2. CDR1 is MNHEY and CDR2 is SVGEGT in the germline V gene. V was clipped by 6 bases and J by 0 bases; unmatched bases: 7. The CDR3 covers 15 residues. In DNA form, the CDR3 reads TGTGCCAGCAGCCATAGCGGGACCGGCTCCTACGAGCAGTACTTC. Amino acid sequence: CASSHSGTGSYEQYF.

The sample holds one count of this clone. V is TRBV29-1 and J is TRBJ2-2; D unresolved. CDR3 length: 14 amino acids. Germline V gene sequence: CDR1 SQVTM, CDR2 ANQGSEA. The V end lost 5 bases, the J end lost 1 base, and 11 bases lay between the germline ends. The CDR3 DNA sequence: TGCAGCGTTAGCCCTGAACTGAACACCGGGGAGCTGTTTTTT. This translates into CSVSPELNTGELFF.

This clone was seen only a few times. The rearrangement joins TRBV5-6 to TRBJ1-1, with D uncertain. The V gene lost 3 bases and the J gene lost 3 bases, with 9 bases spanning the gap. The CDR3 runs 13 residues. Germline lookup yields CDR1 SGHDT and CDR2 YYEEEE. CDR3 in amino acids: CASSSVAYTEAFF. In DNA, the CDR3 is TGTGCCAGCAGCTCGGTCGCTTACACTGAAGCTTTCTTT.

The gene calls are TRBV6-5 and TRBJ1-1; D call uncertain. V was pared by 7 bases and J by 2 bases, with 14 bases between. CDR1 is MNHEY and CDR2 is SVGAGI in the germline V gene. The CDR3 is made up of 14 amino acids. The CDR3 region has the DNA TGTGCCAGCACCCAGATTACAGTTAACACTGAAGCTTTCTTT. Translation gives CASTQITVNTEAFF.

The chain employs TRBV11-2 and TRBJ1-3; TRBD1 might be the D (5 bases). This CDR3 has 19 amino acids. Germline V gene data show CDR1 as SGHAT and CDR2 as FQNNGV. V was cut by 2 bases and J by 2 bases, with 22 bases left in between. Written as DNA, the CDR3 is TGTGCCAGCAGCTTAACAATTGGCCAGGGAAGGTTTGCTGGAAACACCATATATTTT. Translation gives CASSLTIGQGRFAGNTIYF.

DNA of the CDR3: TGTGCCAGCAGTCCCCGGACAGGGAATAATTCACCCCTCCACTTT. Its translation: CASSPRTGNNSPLHF. The chain recombines TRBV6-5 with TRBJ1-6, with 8 bases aligning to TRBD1. CDR3 length equals 15 residues. Per the germline V gene, CDR1 is MNHEY and CDR2 is SVGAGI. J lost 5 bases, V lost 5 bases, and 5 bases had no gene match.

The rearrangement joins TRBV19 to TRBJ2-3, with 7 bases that match TRBD1. The CDR3 extends over 14 amino acids. CDR1 and CDR2 (germline): LNHDA, SQIVND (reference sequence). V lost 6 bases and J lost 1; bases outside the gene matches: 4. The CDR3 region has the DNA TGTGCCAGTAGCCTCCAGGGGGGCACAGATACGCAGTATTTT. Translated: CASSLQGGTDTQYF.

V usage is TRBV9 and J usage is TRBJ1-5; D possibly corresponds to TRBD1 (6 bases). This CDR3 region has 16 residues. V lost 4 bases and J 0 bases, leaving 14 bases between the germline ends. The germline CDR1 and CDR2 sequences are SGDLS and YYNGEE. This CDR3 is CASSPRQAYSNQPQHF. For the CDR3, the DNA is TGTGCCAGCAGCCCACGACAGGCATATAGCAATCAGCCCCAGCATTTT. Drawing the rest from reference TRBV9 and TRBJ1-5, the complete variable domain is DSGVTQTPKHLITATGQRVTLRCSPRSGDLSVYWYQQSLDQGLQFLIQYYNGEERAKGNILERFSAQQFPDLHSELNLSSLELGDSALYFCASSPRQAYSNQPQHFGDGTRLSIL.

The CDR3 DNA reads TGTGCCAGCAGCCGCCCCGGGTCCTCCTACGAGCAGTACGTC. It translates to CASSRPGSSYEQYV. V usage is TRBV5-5 and J usage is TRBJ2-7; D is undetermined. With 4 bases removed from V and 0 bases from J, the gap between germline ends came to 11 bases. CDR3 size: 14 residues. Germline lookup yields CDR1 SGHKS and CDR2 YYEKEE (reference sequence).

The rearrangement uses TRBV20-1 and TRBJ1-1; possibly TRBD1 for D (6 bases). V was trimmed by 6 bases and J by 6 bases, leaving 11 bases between them. CDR3 length: 11 residues. The germline gives CDR1 DFQATT, CDR2 SNEGSKA (reference sequence). The CDR3 coding sequence is TGCAGTGCCCGGACAGTCTCTGAAGCTTTCTTT. Encoded protein: CSARTVSEAFF.

The V gene is TRBV27, the J gene TRBJ2-3, with a tentative D call TRBD1 (6 bases). Germline CDR1 MNHEY, CDR2 SMNVEV (reference sequence). The CDR3 has 16 amino acids. Trimming shortened V by 5 bases and J by 6 bases, and 21 bases separated the two germline ends. CDR3 sequence reads: CASSQPGAGVRDTQYF. The CDR3 nucleotides are TGTGCCAGCAGTCAACCTGGGGCAGGGGTGAGGGATACGCAGTATTTT.

The chain carries TRBV2 and TRBJ2-7; tentatively, D is TRBD1 (6 bases). From germline, CDR1 is SNHLY and CDR2 FYNNEI. The CDR3 totals 12 residues. The V gene lost 5 bases and the J gene lost 7 bases, with 12 bases spanning the gap. CDR3 sequence (DNA): TGTGCCAGCAGTACAGGGTTTAGGGAGCAGTACGTC. Protein sequence: CASSTGFREQYV.

The chain's CDR3 is CASSFDTEHTF. The CDR3 DNA is TGTGCCAGCAGCTTCGATACGGAGCACACCTTC. The chain carries TRBV5-6 and TRBJ1-2; D gene uncertain. Germline V gene data show CDR1 as SGHDT and CDR2 as YYEEEE. The CDR3 covers 11 residues. Trimming cost V 2 bases and J 12 bases, with 11 bases left between them.

The chain is built from TRBV10-3 and TRBJ2-6; 7 bases fit TRBD2. The V gene's germline CDR1 is ENHRY and CDR2 SYGVKD. This CDR3 is built from 16 residues. V was clipped by 4 bases and J by 1 base; unmatched bases: 4. CDR3 sequence (DNA): TGTGCCATCAGTGCAGCGGGACCGTCTGGGGCCAACGTCCTGACTTTC. It specifies CAISAAGPSGANVLTF.

The chain links TRBV3-1 (or the pseudogene TRBV3-2) to TRBJ2-3; possibly TRBD1 for D (6 bases). The CDR3 loop spans 16 amino acids. Per the germline V gene, CDR1 is LGHDT and CDR2 is YNNKEL (reference sequence). V lost 4 bases, J lost 9 bases, and 23 bases lay in between. The CDR3, as DNA: TGTGCCAGCAGCCCAAGGGACACCCGACAATACCGCACGCAGTATTTT. This gives the protein CASSPRDTRQYRTQYF.

J is TRBJ2-7 and V is TRBV28; tentative D call: TRBD2 (6 bases). This CDR3 is built from 15 residues. V dropped 5 bases and J dropped 4 bases, with 18 bases sitting between them. The V gene's germline CDR1 is MDHEN and CDR2 SYDVKM. The CDR3 nucleotides read TGTGCCAGCAGTCGACCCGGTAACGGGGGTTACGAGCAGTACTTC. This translates into CASSRPGNGGYEQYF.

The chain recombines TRBV28 with TRBJ1-5; D remains unclear. Trimming took off 1 base at V and 3 bases at J, with 7 bases between the two ends. The CDR3 length is 14 residues. Germline V gives CDR1 MDHEN, CDR2 SYDVKM. The CDR3 region is CASSLLQINQPQHF. The CDR3 DNA follows: TGTGCCAGCAGTTTATTACAGATCAATCAGCCCCAGCATTTT.

This chain connects TRBV27 to TRBJ2-3; the match to TRBD1 covers 7 bases. The CDR3 is made up of 15 amino acids. Germline assignment: CDR1 MNHEY and CDR2 SMNVEV (reference sequence). Unmatched junction bases numbered 7, after V lost 6 bases and J lost 1 base. CDR3 loop: CASRRGQYRTDTQYF. CDR3 DNA: TGTGCCAGCAGACGGGGACAGTACCGCACAGATACGCAGTATTTT.

The rearrangement joins TRBV5-1 to TRBJ2-5, with 7 bases matching TRBD2. Germline V gene lookup returns CDR1 SGHRS and CDR2 YFSETQ. V lost 1 base, J lost 1 base, and 7 bases stayed unmatched. This CDR3 comprises 16 residues. The CDR3 bases are TGCGCCAGCAGCTTGACGGGAGGAGGGGTCCAAGAGACCCAGTACTTC. Translated: CASSLTGGGVQETQYF.

The rearrangement joins TRBV19 to TRBJ1-5, with D possibly TRBD1 on 5 matching bases. From germline, CDR1 is LNHDA and CDR2 SQIVND (reference sequence). The CDR3 runs 15 residues. With 3 bases removed from V and 1 base from J, the gap between germline ends came to 10 bases. The CDR3 spells CASSIAGWSNQPQHF. The DNA of the CDR3 is TGTGCCAGTAGTATTGCAGGGTGGAGCAATCAGCCCCAGCATTTT.

The chain links TRBV30 to TRBJ2-1; D is undetermined. Trimming cost V 4 bases and J 7 bases, with 11 bases left between them. Germline values: CDR1 GTSNPN, CDR2 SVGIG (reference sequence). This CDR3 has 12 amino acids. This CDR3 is CAWTQSGNEQFF. CDR3 nucleotide sequence: TGTGCCTGGACCCAATCCGGGAATGAGCAGTTCTTC.

The rearrangement links TRBV5-4 to TRBJ2-1; 14 bases match TRBD2. The trim removed 4 bases at V and 4 bases at J, leaving 4 bases unmatched. Germline values: CDR1 SGHNT, CDR2 YYREEE (reference sequence). The CDR3 is 16 amino acids. The CDR3: CASSPGLAGEYNEQFF. Written as DNA, the CDR3 is TGTGCCAGCAGCCCGGGACTAGCGGGGGAATACAATGAGCAGTTCTTC.

The chain combines TRBV28 with TRBJ1-2; D ambiguous. The CDR3 consists of 13 residues. The ends were cut back, 5 bases at V and 8 bases at J, with 15 bases in the middle. Per the germline V gene, CDR1 is MDHEN and CDR2 is SYDVKM. In DNA, the CDR3 is TGTGCCAGCAGTCTTCAGGCTTCTTGGGGCTACACCTTC. Translation gives CASSLQASWGYTF.

This clone was counted once. The rearrangement links TRBV30 to TRBJ2-5; 8 bases fit TRBD1. Trimming removed 0 bases from V and 5 bases from J; junction bases left unmatched: 5. CDR3 size: 14 residues. CDR1 is GTSNPN, CDR2 SVGIG, per germline (reference sequence). The CDR3 is CAWSVPDREETQYF. The CDR3, as DNA: TGTGCCTGGAGTGTACCGGACAGGGAGGAGACCCAGTACTTC.

This sequence joins TRBV4-2 and TRBJ2-3, with D possibly TRBD1 on 8 matching bases. The V end lost 0 bases, the J end lost 10 bases, and 17 bases lay between the germline ends. CDR3 length: 15 amino acids. Germline CDR1 LGHNA, CDR2 YNFKEQ. The chain's CDR3 is CASSQDLTGGDSQYF. CDR3 coding DNA: TGTGCCAGCAGCCAAGATCTTACAGGGGGGGACTCGCAGTATTTT.

The J gene is TRBJ2-2, the V gene TRBV24-1; 8 nucleotides line up with TRBD1. In germline, CDR1 is KGHDR, CDR2 SFDVKD. The CDR3 has 13 amino acids. The junction had 7 bases not matched to a gene; V was cut back by 12 bases and J by 5 bases. CDR3 DNA sequence: TGTGCCTCGACGGACAGGGCAACCGGGGAGCTGTTTTTT. The encoded protein is CASTDRATGELFF.

The chain recombines TRBV6-4 with TRBJ2-1; D is perhaps TRBD1 (6 bases). CDR3 length: 17 amino acids. V was clipped by 6 bases and J by 0 bases, with 18 bases between them. Germline V lookup: CDR1 MRHNA, CDR2 SNTAGT. CDR3: CASSPQGTRTSYNEQFF. The CDR3 region has the DNA TGTGCCAGCAGCCCCCAGGGGACGCGCACCTCCTACAATGAGCAGTTCTTC.